This T cell receptor (beta chain) came from a study of blood T cell repertoires in COVID-19. Overall study: PBMCs, B-cell-depleted T cells, or T cells were the source of the cDNA or gDNA that made up the material.

This table comes from immunoSEQ multiplex PCR, and its TCRdb copy is limited to in-frame clones, with some not included. The sample carries around 330,000 clones, 80% to 90% recorded once. All enrollees were roughly 18 to 90 years old and from about two dozen US areas. Categorization into cohorts depended on clinical history that participants reported. Two negative PCRs, clearance, or symptom resolution had been documented for recovered Cohort 3 donors. The CDR3 length is 13 residues. Germline V gene data show CDR1 as SGHAT and CDR2 as FQNNGV. Trimming took off 0 bases at V and 4 bases at J, with 6 bases between the two ends.

The sequence derives from a woman under 30 who had recovered from COVID-19. The V call is TRBV11-2, the J call TRBJ1-2; D gene unclear. The sequenced material came from PBMCs or T cells enriched from blood (not recorded which). CDR3 sequence (DNA): TGTGCCAGCAGCTTAGAATCCGGCTATGGCTACACCTTC. Translated: CASSLESGYGYTF.